These T cell receptor beta chains were read from a single sample in a study of preoperative IRX-2 immunotherapy in early breast cancer. Sequencing used immunoSEQ multiplex PCR; TCRdb keeps in-frame clones, though not all of them. The sample includes approximately 98,000 clones, 86% of them seen just once. Here the sequenced sample was tumor tissue, taken after IRX-2 immunotherapy. The receptors here all came from a human donor with breast cancer. The CDR3 runs from the conserved cysteine through the conserved F or W. A D gene is named only where the DNA matches it firmly. A row's size may be missing; if present it is once, few, many or a size class.

size	V	J	D	DNA	CDR3
few	TRBV11-3	TRBJ1-5	NA	TGTGCCAGCAGCGCCGGCAGGACCAATCAGCCCCAGCATTTT	CASSAGRTNQPQHF
NA	TRBV15	TRBJ1-1	NA	TGTGCCACCAGCAGAGATTTGGGGAACACTGAAGCTTTCTTT	CATSRDLGNTEAFF
once	TRBV6-8	TRBJ1-1	NA	TGTGCCAGCAGTGGAGGGTACACTGAAGCTTTCTTT	CASSGGYTEAFF
NA	TRBV29-1	TRBJ2-1	NA	TGCAGCGTTGAGGTGCTAGTGGGACTTGAGCAGTTCTTC	CSVEVLVGLEQFF
once	TRBV7-1	TRBJ1-1	NA	TGTGCCAGAAGCCCTACTATGAACACTGAAGCTTTCTTT	CARSPTMNTEAFF
NA	TRBV7-1	TRBJ1-3	NA	TGTGCCAGCAGCTTACTGGGCTCTGGAAACACCATATATTTT	CASSLLGSGNTIYF
NA	TRBV18	TRBJ2-5	NA	TGTGCCAGCTCACCACAGGGGGTGGAGACCCAGTACTTC	CASSPQGVETQYF
NA	TRBV6-8	TRBJ1-1	NA	TGTGCCAGCAAAGAAGATGGGGCCCTGAACACTGAAGCTTTCTTT	CASKEDGALNTEAFF
NA	TRBV19	TRBJ2-7	NA	TGTGCCAGTAGTGCTCGTACAGAGTGGCACTACGAGCAGTACTTC	CASSARTEWHYEQYF
medium-sized	TRBV7-1	TRBJ2-7	TRBD1	TGTGCCAGCAGATCCGACAGGGGAGGCGAGCAGTACTTC	CASRSDRGGEQYF
NA	TRBV6-8	TRBJ1-5	NA	TGTGCCAGCACGCAGGGCCTGGGTCAGCCCCAGCATTTT	CASTQGLGQPQHF
NA	TRBV18	TRBJ1-4	TRBD1	TGTGCCAGCTCACCCTATAGGACAGGGGAGACTAATGAAAAACTGTTTTTT	CASSPYRTGETNEKLFF
NA	TRBV18	TRBJ2-1	NA	TGTGCCAGCTCACCTGGCGAGAGGGTAGAGCAGTTCTTC	CASSPGERVEQFF
NA	TRBV15	TRBJ1-4	TRBD1	TGTGCCACCAGCAGAGTCGGGACAGGGATAGAAAAACTGTTTTTT	CATSRVGTGIEKLFF
NA	TRBV28	TRBJ2-5	NA	TGTGCCAGCAGTTTCTTACAGGCTAAAGAGACCCAGTACTTC	CASSFLQAKETQYF
NA	TRBV19	TRBJ1-2	NA	TGTGCCAGTAGTACGCCGGGACGGGCCCGGGGCGGCTACACCTTC	CASSTPGRARGGYTF
NA	TRBV5-1	TRBJ1-6	NA	TGCGCCAGCAGCCCGGGACTGTATAATTCACCCCTCCACTTT	CASSPGLYNSPLHF
NA	TRBV19	TRBJ1-1	NA	TGTGCCAGTAGTATAGATCACGTTAGCAGCGGTCGCACTGAAGCTTTCTTT	CASSIDHVSSGRTEAFF
NA	TRBV28	TRBJ2-5	NA	TGTGCCAGCAGTTTATGGGGGCCAGACAGGTACCAAGAGACCCAGTACTTC	CASSLWGPDRYQETQYF
once	TRBV22-1	TRBJ2-5	NA	TGTGCCACCAGACAGGGCTTGGAGGCCCAGTACTTC	CATRQGLEAQYF
NA	TRBV5-1	TRBJ1-2	NA	TGCGCCAGCACCGACCCAAACAGGGAATTGGGCTATGGCTACACCTTC	CASTDPNRELGYGYTF
NA	TRBV19	TRBJ1-5	NA	TGTGCCAGTAGGGACAACAATCAGCCCCAGCATTTT	CASRDNNQPQHF
NA	TRBV19	TRBJ1-1	TRBD1	TGTGCCAGTAGCCCCGGGACAGAGAAAGCTTTCTTT	CASSPGTEKAFF
NA	TRBV18	TRBJ1-1	NA	TGTGCCAGCTCACCGCTGGCCACTGAAGCTTTCTTT	CASSPLATEAFF
NA	TRBV6-4	TRBJ1-2	NA	TGTGCCAGCGGGCCTTTACAGGGCTACACCTTC	CASGPLQGYTF
NA	TRBV6-8	TRBJ2-5	TRBD1	TGTGCCAGCAGTTACTTGGGACAGGGTGGAGAGACCCAGTACTTC	CASSYLGQGGETQYF